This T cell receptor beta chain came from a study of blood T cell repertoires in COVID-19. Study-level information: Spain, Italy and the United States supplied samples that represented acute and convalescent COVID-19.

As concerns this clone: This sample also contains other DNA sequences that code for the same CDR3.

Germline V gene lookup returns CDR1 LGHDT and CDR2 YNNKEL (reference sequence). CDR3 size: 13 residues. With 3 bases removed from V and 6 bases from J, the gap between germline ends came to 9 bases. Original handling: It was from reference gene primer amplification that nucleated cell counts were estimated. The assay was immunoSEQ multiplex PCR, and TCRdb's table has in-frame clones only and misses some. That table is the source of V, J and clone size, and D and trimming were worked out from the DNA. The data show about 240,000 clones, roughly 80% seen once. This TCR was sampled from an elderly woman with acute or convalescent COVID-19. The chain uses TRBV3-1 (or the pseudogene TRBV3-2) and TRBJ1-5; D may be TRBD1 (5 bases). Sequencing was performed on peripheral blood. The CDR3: CASSHLGVQPQHF. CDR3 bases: TGTGCCAGCAGCCACCTAGGGGTTCAGCCCCAGCATTTT.